The clone carrying this T cell receptor beta chain showed up just a few times. Its antigen is as yet unknown. These data originate in a study of blood T cells in healthy people across ages. Study-wide findings and caveats: Strong correlation existed between TCR beta diversity and naive T cell percentage. Older age coincided with a roughly linear decline in TCR beta diversity per million T cells.

A J-beta primer mix and a sample-barcoded 5' primer were used in a second PCR of about 7 to 12 cycles. TCRdb re-derived calls from the 5' RACE reads in MiXCR, one entry per CDR3 protein. The repertoire includes approximately 780,000 distinct CDR3 sequences, under 30% of them detected once, and about 3% sits in the top ten. The same sample was also used in a study of T cells of mothers and their children.

The TCR was taken from a boy between 10 and 17 years old in good health. Sequencing was carried out using blood.

CDR3 in amino acids: CASSSPSQAGGPDIQYF. The DNA of the CDR3 is TGTGCCAGCAGCTCCCCTAGTCAAGCGGGGGGGCCGGACATTCAGTACTTC. The chain is built from TRBV13 and TRBJ2-4, with 10 bases lining up with TRBD2. The germline V gene has CDR1 PRHDT and CDR2 FYEKMQ (reference sequence). With 4 bases clipped from V and 8 bases from J, the junction kept 14 bases outside the gene matches. This CDR3 comprises 17 residues.